This paragraph reports one T cell receptor (beta chain). Its specificity is not known. The data were taken from a study of Ad26.COV2.S vaccination and SARS-CoV-2 variants. Study in general: Among those in the COV1001 Ad26.COV2.S trial arm was the donor.

Study-wide results and caveats: CD8+ and CD4+ T cells specific for spike reportedly responded with substantial breadth after vaccination.

Between the trimmed V and J ends, which lost 2 bases and 10 bases, there was a span of 15 bases. The CDR3 extends over 15 amino acids. Germline assignment: CDR1 MNHEY and CDR2 SMNVEV (reference sequence). Treatment of the sample: about 20 received Ad26.COV2.S at low or high dose, single or two shots; about 5 received placebo; per-sample allocation not given. Day 63 after the first vaccine or placebo injection was the time point for sampling. Repertoires were generated with immunoSEQ multiplex PCR, while TCRdb's copy carries only in-frame clones and drops some. The data hold 300,000 to 400,000 clones, with roughly 86% observed a single time.

The starting material was peripheral blood, obtained in a trial of Ad26.COV2.S vaccine versus placebo. The chain couples TRBV27 to TRBJ1-6; D gene ambiguous. The receptor's source is a person aged 18-65 years who received the Ad26.COV2.S COVID-19 vaccine or a placebo. The CDR3 DNA follows: TGTGCCAGCAGTTTAGTACCACAACAAGAGTCACCCCTCCACTTT. It codes for CASSLVPQQESPLHF.